These T cell receptor beta chains were read from a single sample in a study of technical replicates of blood from several donors. Assay used: immunoSEQ multiplex PCR; TCRdb lists only in-frame clones, some missing. The data contain roughly 60,000 clones, about 83% of them singletons. The material sequenced was PBMCs. The receptors here all came from a human donor in good health. Some clones in this sample may be carry-over from other donors' samples. Both conserved end residues are part of each CDR3. D genes are given only for firm matches. Clone size is given for some rows only: seen once, a few or many times, or a class if the clone is expanded.

d_call	v_call	clone_size	j_call	cdr3_nt	cdr3_aa
NA	TRBV7-9	NA	TRBJ1-2	TGTGCCAGCAGCCTAAACTATGGCTACACCTTC	CASSLNYGYTF
TRBD2	TRBV2	NA	TRBJ2-3	TGTGCCAGCAGTGAATGGCTAGCGGGGAGAGATACGCAGTATTTT	CASSEWLAGRDTQYF
NA	TRBV2	NA	TRBJ1-2	TGTGCCAGCAGTGAACGCCCTCGGTCTCACTATGGCTACACCTTC	CASSERPRSHYGYTF
TRBD2	TRBV4-3	NA	TRBJ2-1	TGCGCCAGCAGCGCGGGCGGGGGGCCTTACAATGAGCAGTTCTTC	CASSAGGGPYNEQFF
NA	TRBV5-4	NA	TRBJ2-1	TGTGCCAGCAGCTTGGTGCGGCAGCCCAATGAGCAGTTCTTC	CASSLVRQPNEQFF
TRBD2	TRBV10-3	NA	TRBJ2-3	TGTGCCATCAGCCAACTAGCGGGGGACTTTCCAGATACGCAGTATTTT	CAISQLAGDFPDTQYF
TRBD2	TRBV4-1	NA	TRBJ2-3	TGCGCCAGCAGCCAAGTGGGCGGGAGCCGCACAGATACGCAGTATTTT	CASSQVGGSRTDTQYF
TRBD1	TRBV7-9	NA	TRBJ1-6	TGTGCCAGCCACAGGGGCGGGAATTCACCCCTCCACTTT	CASHRGGNSPLHF
TRBD2	TRBV7-9	once	TRBJ2-2	TGTGCCAGCAGGGGGACTAGCGGGAGACTTAACACCGGGGAGCTGTTTTTT	CASRGTSGRLNTGELFF
NA	TRBV14	NA	TRBJ1-2	TGTGCCAGCAGCCTGGGCATGCGCTATGGCTACACCTTC	CASSLGMRYGYTF
NA	TRBV11-3	NA	TRBJ1-5	TGTGCCAGCACAACACAGGGTCAGCCCCAGCATTTT	CASTTQGQPQHF
NA	TRBV5-1	NA	TRBJ1-1	TGCGCCAGCAGCTTTAGGGGAAGGGACACTGAAGCTTTCTTT	CASSFRGRDTEAFF
TRBD1	TRBV6-4	NA	TRBJ1-2	TGTGCCAGCAGTGAGGGGACAGGCCTTGGAGGCTACACCTTC	CASSEGTGLGGYTF
TRBD1	TRBV5-8	NA	TRBJ2-3	TGTGCCTACGCTCTTGGGACAGTAAGCACAGATACGCAGTATTTT	CAYALGTVSTDTQYF
TRBD1	TRBV30	NA	TRBJ1-2	TGTGCCTGGAGTGTTTGGGACAGTTCTAACTATGGCTACACCTTC	CAWSVWDSSNYGYTF
TRBD2	TRBV30	NA	TRBJ2-1	TGTGCCTGGAGTGAGGGACTAGCGGGCGGGAATGAGCAGTTCTTC	CAWSEGLAGGNEQFF
NA	TRBV4-2	NA	TRBJ2-1	TGTGCCAGCAGCCCGGGGACTGGCTGGAATGAGCAGTTCTTC	CASSPGTGWNEQFF
NA	TRBV6-6	NA	TRBJ1-2	TGTGCCAGCAGTGGGCAGAATGGGAACTATGGCTACACCTTC	CASSGQNGNYGYTF
TRBD2	TRBV7-6	NA	TRBJ2-3	TGTGCCAGCAGCTTAGCGGTGCGGGGGACCCCATTTCCAGATACGCAGTATTTT	CASSLAVRGTPFPDTQYF
NA	TRBV4-3	NA	TRBJ2-7	TGCGCCAGCAGCCAAGAAATACAGGAGCAGTACTTC	CASSQEIQEQYF
TRBD2	TRBV10-3	NA	TRBJ2-2	TGTGCCATCAGGACTAGCGGGAACACCGGGGAGCTGTTTTTT	CAIRTSGNTGELFF
TRBD2	TRBV2	NA	TRBJ2-1	TGTGCCAGCACCCAGCGGGAGGGTTTGTATGAGCAGTTCTTC	CASTQREGLYEQFF
TRBD2	TRBV7-3	few	TRBJ2-1	TGTGCCAGCAAACCAGGACTAGCGGGAGATGAGCAGTTCTTC	CASKPGLAGDEQFF
TRBD1	TRBV16	NA	TRBJ1-5	TGTGCCAGCAGCCACTCCCCCCGGGACAGGGGTAGCAATCAGCCCCAGCATTTT	CASSHSPRDRGSNQPQHF
NA	TRBV6-1	once	TRBJ1-1	TGTGCCAGCAGCTCAACATCCACTGAAGCTTTCTTT	CASSSTSTEAFF
TRBD1	TRBV6-5	NA	TRBJ2-7	TGTGCCAGCAGTTACGGCCAGGGGGACTCCTACGAGCAGTACTTC	CASSYGQGDSYEQYF
NA	TRBV29-1	NA	TRBJ1-2	TGCAGCGTTGAAGGGGACACAGATGGCTACACCTTC	CSVEGDTDGYTF
TRBD1	TRBV18	NA	TRBJ2-7	TGTGCCAGCTCACCAGACAGGGGCGGGTTTGGGGAGCAGTACTTC	CASSPDRGGFGEQYF
NA	TRBV5-1	NA	TRBJ2-7	TGCGCCAGCAGCTCGGGGTCGTCCTACGAGCAGTACTTC	CASSSGSSYEQYF
NA	TRBV9	NA	TRBJ1-1	TGTGCCAGCAGCGTAGAGGGACACGGGAACACTGAAGCTTTCTTT	CASSVEGHGNTEAFF
NA	TRBV7-7	once	TRBJ2-1	TGTGCCAGCAGCTCTGGGGGCGGCAGCATGCAGTTCTTC	CASSSGGGSMQFF
NA	TRBV10-3	NA	TRBJ2-3	TGTGCCATCAGTGAGACTGGTAACACAGATACGCAGTATTTT	CAISETGNTDTQYF
TRBD2	TRBV11-3	NA	TRBJ2-1	TGTGCCAGCAGTATAGCGGGGGGGCGCCATGAGCAGTTCTTC	CASSIAGGRHEQFF
TRBD1	TRBV4-3	NA	TRBJ1-6	TGCGCCAGCAGCCAAGATGTACAGGGGGTTTCACCCCTCCACTTT	CASSQDVQGVSPLHF
NA	TRBV4-3	NA	TRBJ2-7	TGCGCCAGCAGCCAAGATCGGGTTTCGACAGCCTACGAGCAGTACTTC	CASSQDRVSTAYEQYF
NA	TRBV2	NA	TRBJ2-2	TGTGCCAGCTGTGGTGAGCTCGGGACCGGGGAGCTGTTTTTT	CASCGELGTGELFF
NA	TRBV7-9	NA	TRBJ2-1	TGTGCCAGCAGCTTAGGGGCCAGCAACAATGAGCAGTTCTTC	CASSLGASNNEQFF
TRBD1	TRBV7-2	NA	TRBJ1-2	TGTGCCAGCAGCTTCCCGGCTAGGACAGGTGGCTACACCTTC	CASSFPARTGGYTF
TRBD2	TRBV7-9	NA	TRBJ2-3	TGTGCCAGCAGCCCCGTCAGGACTAGCGGGGGGGCAGATACGCAGTATTTT	CASSPVRTSGGADTQYF
NA	TRBV7-9	NA	TRBJ1-6	TGTGCCAGCAGCCATTCTCCGACAGGTCCCTATAATTCACCCCTCCACTTT	CASSHSPTGPYNSPLHF
NA	TRBV5-1	NA	TRBJ1-1	TGCGCCAGCAGCCTCCAACAGGACACTGAAGCTTTCTTT	CASSLQQDTEAFF
NA	TRBV5-1	NA	TRBJ2-7	TGCGCCAGCAGCTTGGCGGAGGGCGGCTACGAGCAGTACTTC	CASSLAEGGYEQYF
NA	TRBV19	NA	TRBJ2-7	TGTGCCAGTAGTCTTCGGGGGATTCATTCCACCTACGAGCAGTACTTC	CASSLRGIHSTYEQYF
NA	TRBV30	NA	TRBJ2-1	TGTGCCTGCATCAGGGGCTCCTACAATGAGCAGTTCTTC	CACIRGSYNEQFF
TRBD1	TRBV5-1	NA	TRBJ1-1	TGCGCCAGCGGAAGGACAGGGTCGAACACTGAAGCTTTCTTT	CASGRTGSNTEAFF
NA	TRBV5-1	NA	TRBJ1-5	TGCGCCAGCAGCTTGGAGGGGGTTCAGCCCCAGCATTTT	CASSLEGVQPQHF
NA	TRBV11-3	NA	TRBJ2-3	TGTGCCAGCAGCTTAGATTATCGTCCGGAGGATACGCAGTATTTT	CASSLDYRPEDTQYF
TRBD2	TRBV4-1	once	TRBJ2-3	TGCGCCAGCAGGGCTCCGGGACTAGCGGACCCAGGGACGCAGTATTTT	CASRAPGLADPGTQYF